This T cell receptor (beta chain) emerged from a study of radiation and T cells in renal cell carcinoma. General study results and limits: Pretreatment tumor biopsies were lacking, so baseline clonotypes are unknown. Top tumor clonotypes rose in blood 2 weeks post-radiation, then contracted.

Comment on this clone: Its specificity is unknown.

As to time point: blood 4 weeks post-SBRT, at nephrectomy. Treatment here: 15 Gy SBRT to primary tumor, nephrectomy 4 weeks later. Nephrectomy followed 15 Gy stereotactic body radiation by 4 weeks. CDR3 length equals 15 residues. CDR1 is PRHDT, CDR2 FYEKMQ, per germline (reference sequence). The V segment lost 2 bases and the J segment 5 bases; nucleotides outside the gene matches: 8. Data came from immunoSEQ multiplex PCR; TCRdb stores just in-frame clones and leaves some out. The sample holds approximately 150,000 clones, 80% to 90% seen once. This chain links TRBV13 with TRBJ2-5, with 7 bases lining up with TRBD2. Sample: blood, taken from a patient whose treatment included radiotherapy and nephrectomy. The TCR originated in a woman in her forties or fifties with renal cell carcinoma. CDR3 in amino acids: CASSLNGGGMETQYF. In nucleotides, the CDR3 is TGTGCCAGCAGCTTAAACGGCGGGGGAATGGAGACCCAGTACTTC.